The clone carrying this T cell receptor beta chain has a handful of counts. This entry belongs to a study of response to subunit inactivated influenza vaccine. The CDR3 contains 15 residues. Germline CDR1 and CDR2: ENHRY and SYGVKD. V lost 4 bases and J lost 6, with 16 bases in between. TCRdb re-called the RT-PCR reads with MiXCR, one entry per CDR3 protein. This sample has 180,000 or so distinct CDR3 sequences, with more than 10% found just once. A further study also used this sample, focusing on T cells expressing NK-cell markers. That work states: The TCR beta cDNA came from 5'RACE template switching with UMIs. The share of CD8+ T cells held by dominant NKG2C+ clonotypes was roughly 1.0-7.5% in 5 or 6 donors.

This receptor was identified in a man aged 50 or older who received an inactivated influenza vaccine. The rearrangement links TRBV10-3 to TRBJ2-1, with a tentative D call TRBD2 (5 bases). The sequencing here drew on CD8+ T cells sorted from PBMCs, taken 11 to 12 days after vaccination. CDR3 DNA sequence: TGTGCCATCAGTGGTAGAGGGAGTCGGGCCAATGAGCAGTTCTTC. This gives the protein CAISGRGSRANEQFF.